The following is a T cell receptor (beta chain) sequence with its context. Its matching antigen is unknown. The donors were part of the validation cohort, which consisted of more than 90 subjects and was separate from the first cohort of 666 subjects. Germline V gene sequence: CDR1 SGDLS, CDR2 YYNGEE. CDR3 size: 13 residues. The V end was cut by 3 bases, the J end by 4 bases, with 10 bases between. These data belong to a study of cytomegalovirus exposure and HLA in healthy donors. General study results and limits: Using the classifier, cytomegalovirus status was reportedly diagnosed with high specificity and sensitivity. The tendency of first-cohort TCR clusters to co-occur in the approximately 110 validation repertoires was identified by a subsequent analysis. Confirmation was obtained in vitro that a few CMV-associated chains are specific for CMV antigens.

The table came from immunoSEQ multiplex PCR; TCRdb's copy has only in-frame clones and leaves some out. The table shows some 98,000 clones, with over 75% occurring only once. Sequenced material: PBMCs. The chain uses TRBV9 and TRBJ1-1; unclear D gene. The origin of this receptor is a man younger than 35 in good health and CMV-seropositive. The CDR3 DNA sequence: TGTGCCAGCAGCGGCGAATCCGCCACTGAAGCTTTCTTT. Amino acid sequence: CASSGESATEAFF.